This TCR beta chain was identified in a study of blood T cell repertoires in COVID-19. Study background: COVID-19 samples from acute and convalescent phases originated in the United States, Italy and Spain.

Per the germline V gene, CDR1 is LGHNA and CDR2 is YSLEER. The J segment lost 9 bases and the V segment lost 1 base, leaving 3 bases of the junction unmatched. The CDR3 length is 15 residues. This clone was detected once. Data came from immunoSEQ multiplex PCR; TCRdb stores just in-frame clones and leaves some out. In the table there are about 310,000 clones, 80% to 90% of which are singletons. The chain links TRBV4-3 to TRBJ1-6; TRBD1 aligns across 10 bases. The TCR comes from a man aged 50 to 60 with active or convalescent COVID-19. Specimen: peripheral blood. The CDR3 is CASSQAWTGGSPLHF. As DNA, the CDR3 is TGCGCCAGCAGCCAAGCCTGGACAGGGGGTTCACCCCTCCACTTT.